This record looks at one TCR beta chain sequence and its context. Its antigen remains unidentified. Unique molecular identifiers were carried by the TCR beta cDNA libraries. Roughly 0.5 million cDNA molecules were obtained from approximately 0.91 to 9.4 million T cells. Each CDR3 protein is one row after TCRdb ran MiXCR on the PCR reads. The sample includes roughly 650,000 distinct CDR3 sequences, around 64% of them seen just once. Germline V gives CDR1 SQVTM, CDR2 ANQGSEA. The CDR3 has 16 residues. The V and J ends lost 0 bases and 7 bases, in that order; junction bases with no gene match: 9. The sample belongs to a study of post-analysis software for immune sequencing data. Study in general: Relapsing-remitting, secondary progressive and progressive-relapsing multiple sclerosis courses were included.

Whole-study findings and limits: Analysis by F measure revealed that same-batch samples clustered strongly together. People with multiple sclerosis had a significantly lower normalized Chao1 diversity than controls did. There were five or six TRBV segments more frequent in patients than controls, and TRBV5-6, TRBV5-1 and TRBV20-1 were among them.

This chain uses TRBV29-1 with TRBJ2-2; TRBD2 matches at 9 bases. This TCR was sampled from a girl aged 2 to 9 with multiple sclerosis. The source material was blood. CDR3: CSVEDDKRGAIGELFF. CDR3 nucleotides: TGCAGCGTTGAAGACGACAAGCGGGGGGCAATCGGGGAGCTGTTTTTT.